This section outlines one T cell receptor beta chain sequence together with its context. This clonotype has a count of ten or more. The antigen this receptor binds is unknown. One base away there is no much larger clone; base qualities are not given. Amplification of TCR beta CDR3 regions was carried out from RNA transcripts. The TCR CDR3 was subjected to a first round of RT-PCR using the HTBI primer set and the Qiagen OneStep RT-PCR kit. Libraries were constructed in a second round of multiplex PCR, after which size selection and purification were carried out. The libraries were sequenced on an Illumina HiSeq2000 using paired-end 100 bp reads. The authors processed their data as follows. SOAPnuke was used to process the raw data, throwing out any read that contained adapters or uncalled bases, had a mean Phred below 15, or lacked an exact constant-primer or identifier match. COPE v1.2.5 was used to merge high-quality paired reads, and clonotypes were defined as unique nucleotide sequences. Clonotypes were aligned to IMGT TRBV, TRBD and TRBJ reference segments using MiTCR v1.1. Analysis was restricted to V-J combinations with a frequency above 0.0001, which covered just over 98% of repertoires. A TCS score was defined as the ratio of F50 (clonal expansion) to E x V (chaos), with BLOSUM62-based TCRdist applied between CDR3 peptides within each V-J. Welch's t-statistics and random forest reduced around 550 V-J features to about 12, which were used in a naive Bayes classifier (R e1071). TCRdb reprocessing: public reads trimmed at Q25 with fastp, clones called with MiXCR, in-frame beta chains kept. Every CDR3 protein is listed once, alongside the most common genes and DNA of its rows. The V and J calls follow TCRdb's processing rather than the paper's. The sample table holds 350,000 or so distinct CDR3 sequences, of which about a sixth were seen once. About 14% of the sample comes from the top ten.

V is reduced by 1 base and J by 0 bases, leaving a spacing of 6 bases between them. Reading from cysteine to phenylalanine, the CDR3 counts 15 amino acids. The read is trimmed to its CDR3 DNA, 45 bases read in frame from base 1. Per the germline V gene (reference sequence), LNHNV is the CDR1 and YYDKDF is the CDR2. Moderately to severely active disease, a Clinical Activity Score of at least 3, a NOSPECS grade of at least 4, and a duration under 3 months were present in ophthalmopathy patients. Patients with uncontrolled infections, other autoimmune diseases, pregnancy or lactation were excluded. Diagnoses were based on clinical symptoms, serum thyroxine and TRAb, thyroid ultrasound and orbital computed tomography. Ficoll-Paque density gradient centrifugation was used to isolate PBMCs from about 10 ml of fresh peripheral blood. Total RNA was extracted with Trizol reagent, and quality was checked on an Agilent 2100 Bioanalyzer.

The data originate from a study of T cells in Graves' hyperthyroidism and ophthalmopathy (dated by TCRdb to the late 2010s). Background for the entire study: Peripheral blood was collected at initial diagnosis, before any treatment. A discovery cohort of around 98 patients, about 40 with Graves' ophthalmopathy and about 60 with stable Graves' hyperthyroidism, was used to find distinguishing TCR V-J signatures. Whether ophthalmopathy could be predicted prospectively was tested in an independent validation cohort made up of 18 hyperthyroidism patients plus 17 patients who later progressed to ophthalmopathy. The 100 discovery patients were randomly split 7:3 into training and test sets. Thyroid tissue and blood T-cell repertoires from six Graves' hyperthyroidism patients were also compared in the study. Following sampling, methimazole starting at 30 mg daily was given to hyperthyroidism patients, and high-dose intravenous methylprednisolone was given to ophthalmopathy patients. According to the paper, TCR Vbeta CDR3 sequencing was carried out on approximately 140 peripheral blood samples, which came from approximately 43 ophthalmopathy, roughly 75 hyperthyroidism and some 17 progressor patients.

Overall study outcomes, separate from this receptor: In validation, the model predicted progression to ophthalmopathy with around 71% sensitivity and over 72% specificity, a median of about 6 months before onset. Most expanded thyroid clonotypes (frequency above 0.001) were also detected in blood, suggesting blood repertoires may reflect thyroid immune responses. Sample size was not statistically predetermined, and investigators were not blinded to group allocation. A 13 V-J signature model separated ophthalmopathy from stable hyperthyroidism, with about 90% sensitivity and just under 84% specificity in cross-validation and 80%/75% in testing.

The sequenced material came from blood. The chain employs TRBV15 and TRBJ2-2, with no confident D gene call. This clonotype was obtained from a middle-aged woman with Graves' ophthalmopathy. In nucleotides, the sequence is TGTGCCACCAGCAGAGCCGACTCGAACACCGGGGAGCTGTTTTTT. Its translation reads: CATSRADSNTGELFF.